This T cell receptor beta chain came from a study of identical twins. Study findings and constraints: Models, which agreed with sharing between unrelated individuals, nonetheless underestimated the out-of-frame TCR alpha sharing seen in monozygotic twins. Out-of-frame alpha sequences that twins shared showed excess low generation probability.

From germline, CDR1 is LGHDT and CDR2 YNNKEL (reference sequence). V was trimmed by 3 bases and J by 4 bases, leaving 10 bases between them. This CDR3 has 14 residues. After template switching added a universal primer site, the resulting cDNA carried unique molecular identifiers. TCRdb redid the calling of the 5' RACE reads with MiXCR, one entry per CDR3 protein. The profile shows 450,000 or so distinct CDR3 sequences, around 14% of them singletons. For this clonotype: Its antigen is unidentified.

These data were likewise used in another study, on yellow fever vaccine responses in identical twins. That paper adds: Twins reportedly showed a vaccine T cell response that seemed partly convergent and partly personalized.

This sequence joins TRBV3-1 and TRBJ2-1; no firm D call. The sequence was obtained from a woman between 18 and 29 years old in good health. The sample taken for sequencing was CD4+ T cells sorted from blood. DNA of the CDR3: TGTGCCAGCAGCCAGTTTACAGTATACAATGAGCAGTTCTTC. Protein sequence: CASSQFTVYNEQFF.